This T cell receptor beta chain was found in a study of blood T cell repertoires in COVID-19. Background on the study: Acute and convalescent COVID-19 specimens originated in the United States, Italy and Spain. From T cells, B-cell-depleted T cells, or PBMCs came the material, which was cDNA or gDNA.

With 0 bases removed from V and 2 bases from J, the gap between germline ends came to 13 bases. This CDR3 contains 16 residues. Germline values: CDR1 LGHNA, CDR2 YSLEER. Original processing notes: Estimation of nucleated cell counts was performed using reference gene primer amplification. Only in-frame clones appear in the TCRdb table, and some are missing; sequencing was by immunoSEQ multiplex PCR. V and J calls and clone size are as listed in that table; D and trimming were resolved from the DNA. The table records around 220,000 clones, 80% to 85% of them present only once. Sequencing input: peripheral blood. The receptor was isolated from a human donor in a cohort sampled during active COVID-19. The chain is built from TRBV4-3 and TRBJ1-2; tentative D call: TRBD1 (5 bases). For the CDR3, the DNA is TGCGCCAGCAGCCAAGATCCCGGCAGGGCGAACTATGGCTACACCTTC. It encodes CASSQDPGRANYGYTF.